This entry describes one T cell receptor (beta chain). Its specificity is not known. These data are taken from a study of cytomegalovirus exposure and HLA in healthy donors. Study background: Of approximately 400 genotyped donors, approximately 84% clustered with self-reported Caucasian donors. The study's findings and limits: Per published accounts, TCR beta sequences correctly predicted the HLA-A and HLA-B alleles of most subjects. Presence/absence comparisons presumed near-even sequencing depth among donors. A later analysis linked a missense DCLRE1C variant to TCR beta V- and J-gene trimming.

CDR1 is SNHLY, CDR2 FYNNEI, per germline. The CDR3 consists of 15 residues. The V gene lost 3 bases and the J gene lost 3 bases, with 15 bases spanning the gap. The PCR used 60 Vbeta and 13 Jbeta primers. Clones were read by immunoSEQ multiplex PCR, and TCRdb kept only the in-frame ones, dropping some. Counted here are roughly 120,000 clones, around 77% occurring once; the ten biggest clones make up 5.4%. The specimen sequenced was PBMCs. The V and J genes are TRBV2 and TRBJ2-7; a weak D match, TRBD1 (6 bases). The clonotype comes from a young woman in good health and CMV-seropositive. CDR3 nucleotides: TGTGCCAGCAGTGAGGGGTCCGGACAGATCTACGAGCAGTACTTC. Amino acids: CASSEGSGQIYEQYF.